The rows below give T cell receptor beta chains drawn from one sample of a study of blood T cells in healthy people across ages. TCRdb passed the 5' RACE reads through MiXCR, listing each CDR3 protein once. The table lists approximately 760,000 distinct CDR3 sequences, roughly 25% of them singletons. This same sample was also part of a study on T cells of mothers and their children.

Sequencing was carried out using blood. These receptors were obtained from a boy between 10 and 17 years old in good health. Each CDR3 is given with its conserved first and last residue. The D gene is left open where the match is weak. A row's size may be missing; if present it is once, few, many or a size class.

D gene	J gene	clone size	V gene	CDR3 length	CDR3 DNA	CDR3 protein
TRBD2	TRBJ2-3	once	TRBV7-8	17	TGTGCCAGCAGCCCGGGGGAGCTAGCGGGAAGCACAGATACGCAGTATTTT	CASSPGELAGSTDTQYF
-	TRBJ2-5	-	TRBV7-2	15	TGTGCCAGCAGCCCGGGCGGAGTCGTGGGAGAGACCCAGTACTTC	CASSPGGVVGETQYF
TRBD1	TRBJ1-2	-	TRBV4-1	17	TGCGCCAGCAGCCAAGAGGAAGGGACAGGGAGTCGCTATGGCTACACCTTC	CASSQEEGTGSRYGYTF
-	TRBJ2-3	-	TRBV18	13	TGTGCCAGCTCAGGGGACTTCACAGATACGCGGTATTTT	CASSGDFTDTRYF
-	TRBJ2-2	few	TRBV2	14	TGTGCCAGCAGTATCGACAGTCGAACCGGGGAGCTGTTTTTT	CASSIDSRTGELFF
-	TRBJ2-7	once	TRBV10-3	15	TGTGCCATCAGTGAGTCCCAGGGAACCTTCTACGAGCAGTACTTC	CAISESQGTFYEQYF
TRBD1	TRBJ1-2	-	TRBV6-1	15	TGTGCCAGCAGTGAAGGGGGACAGCTTAACTATGGCTACACCTTC	CASSEGGQLNYGYTF
-	TRBJ2-7	-	TRBV7-2	12	TGTGCCAGCAGCCGGGGGATCGACGAGCAGTACTTC	CASSRGIDEQYF
-	TRBJ1-1	-	TRBV27	15	TGTGCCAGCAGTTCGTCCGGGACAAGGAACACTGAAGCTTTCTTT	CASSSSGTRNTEAFF
-	TRBJ2-7	-	TRBV29-1	11	TGCAGCGGTAGGCATGGGGGCGAGCAGTACTTC	CSGRHGGEQYF
TRBD1	TRBJ2-1	few	TRBV7-3	13	TGTGCCAGCAGCTCGGACAGGTCCAATGAGCAGTTCTTC	CASSSDRSNEQFF
TRBD1	TRBJ1-2	-	TRBV7-3	15	TGTGCCAGCAGCTTAGAGGGCGGACAGGGCTATGGCTACACCTTC	CASSLEGGQGYGYTF
TRBD1	TRBJ1-5	-	TRBV7-3	16	TGTGCCAGCAGCAAACAGGGGGGAAATAGCAATCAGCCCCAGCATTTT	CASSKQGGNSNQPQHF
-	TRBJ2-7	-	TRBV28	11	TGTGCGAGTTATGGGGGGCTCGAGCAGTACTTC	CASYGGLEQYF
TRBD2	TRBJ2-1	-	TRBV29-1	14	TGCAGCGGGACTAGCGGGCGGAGCTACAATGAGCAGTTCTTC	CSGTSGRSYNEQFF
-	TRBJ2-3	few	TRBV24-1	15	TGTGCCACCAGTGATCCGGGACTTCACACAGATACGCAGTATTTT	CATSDPGLHTDTQYF
-	TRBJ1-4	few	TRBV6-1	14	TGTGCCAGCAGCTTCCGGGCTCAGAATGAAAAACTGTTTTTT	CASSFRAQNEKLFF
TRBD1	TRBJ2-1	many	TRBV7-8	16	TGTGCCAGCAGCTTAACAAGGGACAGCGCCTACAATGAGCAGTTCTTC	CASSLTRDSAYNEQFF
TRBD1	TRBJ1-2	few	TRBV7-2	18	TGTGCCAGCAGCCCCTCGGCCTTAGAGGGGCCCAGGGGGAAATCTGGGACCTTC	CASSPSALEGPRGKSGTF
-	TRBJ1-1	few	TRBV12-3/TRBV12-4	13	TGTGCCAGCAGTCCCCGGGACAATCTTGAAGCTTTCTTT	CASSPRDNLEAFF
-	TRBJ1-5	-	TRBV5-5	14	TGTGCCAGCAGTTTTGGCCACCCCAATCAGCCCCAGCATTTT	CASSFGHPNQPQHF
TRBD2	TRBJ2-1	-	TRBV4-1	15	TGCGCCAGCAGCCCCGTGAGAGCGGGAGGAAGTGAGCAGTTCTTC	CASSPVRAGGSEQFF
-	TRBJ2-2	-	TRBV27	15	TGTGCCAGCAGGATGGGCAGGGACAACACCGGGGAGCTGTTTTTT	CASRMGRDNTGELFF
-	TRBJ2-7	-	TRBV10-3	13	TGTGCCATCAGTGAGACCAGCTCCTACGAGGAGTACTTC	CAISETSSYEEYF
-	TRBJ2-7	few	TRBV7-9	14	TGTGCCAGCAGCACCATTGGGGGGCTCTACGAGCAGTACTTC	CASSTIGGLYEQYF
-	TRBJ1-2	-	TRBV20-1	14	TGCAGTGCTAGAGGGGTCCAAGCTAACTATGGCTACACCTTC	CSARGVQANYGYTF
-	TRBJ2-3	few	TRBV20-1	14	TGCAGTGCTAGAGATCCCGGGGGGCCAGATACGCAGTATTTT	CSARDPGGPDTQYF
TRBD1	TRBJ1-2	once	TRBV6-6	14	TGTGCCAGTCGAGGTGGGACAGCGTACTATGGCTACACCTTC	CASRGGTAYYGYTF
-	TRBJ2-2	-	TRBV12-3/TRBV12-4	14	TGTGCCAGCAGTTTAACAGAGCTAAGCGGGGAGCTGTTTTTT	CASSLTELSGELFF
TRBD2	TRBJ2-5	few	TRBV20-1	16	TGCAGTGCTGCTGGGACTAGCGGGAGTATCGGGGAGACCCAGTACTTC	CSAAGTSGSIGETQYF
-	TRBJ1-5	few	TRBV20-1	13	TGCAGTGCTAGAGATTCGATTTCTGGGCCTCAGCATTTT	CSARDSISGPQHF
-	TRBJ1-3	few	TRBV20-1	13	TGCAGTGCCACGGGGTCGGCTGGAAACACCATATATTTT	CSATGSAGNTIYF
TRBD2	TRBJ2-1	-	TRBV6-1	14	TGTGCCAGCAGTTGGACTAGCGGGGCCTATGAGCAGTTCTTC	CASSWTSGAYEQFF
-	TRBJ1-5	few	TRBV6-9	16	TGTGCCAGCAGTTGTAGCACAGGGCGTAGCAATCAGCCCCAGCATTTT	CASSCSTGRSNQPQHF
-	TRBJ2-2	few	TRBV3-1	12	TGTGCCAGCAGCCAACCGATCGGGGAGCTGTTTTTT	CASSQPIGELFF
-	TRBJ1-2	few	TRBV20-1	16	TGCAGTGCTAGAGAAGGGACTAGGCAGGATCACTATGGCTACACCTTC	CSAREGTRQDHYGYTF
-	TRBJ2-7	many	TRBV7-9	15	TGTGCCAGCAGCTTAGAGCCGGGGCAGACCTACGAGCAGTACTTC	CASSLEPGQTYEQYF
-	TRBJ2-5	-	TRBV28	14	TGTGCCAGCAGTCACGGGCGGATTTGGGAGACCCAGTACTTC	CASSHGRIWETQYF
-	TRBJ1-4	few	TRBV7-9	18	TGTGCCAGCAGCTTACCGTCCACCAGGGTTGCAACTAATGAAAAACTGTTTTTT	CASSLPSTRVATNEKLFF
-	TRBJ2-7	-	TRBV15	15	TGTGCCACCAGCAGAGATTTAGTTGGGGCGGGGGAGCAGTACTTC	CATSRDLVGAGEQYF
-	TRBJ2-1	few	TRBV24-1	12	TGTGCCACCAGCGCCGAGGCGAATGAGCAGTTCTTC	CATSAEANEQFF
TRBD1	TRBJ2-5	few	TRBV5-1	15	TGCGCCAGCAGCGCACGACAGGGGGACCAAGAGACCCAGTACTTC	CASSARQGDQETQYF
-	TRBJ1-4	-	TRBV29-1	13	TGCAGCGTTCAGTCCGCGGGTCAAGAAAAACTGTTTTTT	CSVQSAGQEKLFF
-	TRBJ1-1	few	TRBV29-1	12	TGCAGCGTTGTTGTAACGGCCTATGAAGCTTTCTTT	CSVVVTAYEAFF
-	TRBJ2-1	-	TRBV18	12	TGTGCCAGCTCACGCACAGGCCACGAGCAGTTCTTC	CASSRTGHEQFF
-	TRBJ2-7	-	TRBV6-2/TRBV6-3	14	TGTGCCAGCAGTTACTCCGTACCCTCCTACGAGCAGTACTTC	CASSYSVPSYEQYF
-	TRBJ2-5	-	TRBV7-9	14	TGTGCCAGCAGCTTCTCGGCTAGCTGGGAGACCCAGTACTTC	CASSFSASWETQYF
-	TRBJ2-4	many	TRBV18	13	TGTGCCAGCTCACCCCCGGCAGGCGGAATTCAGTACTTC	CASSPPAGGIQYF
TRBD2	TRBJ2-5	-	TRBV7-3	16	TGTGCCAGCAGCTCATTTGGCGGGAGTGAGGGGGAGACCCAGTACTTC	CASSSFGGSEGETQYF
-	TRBJ1-4	few	TRBV20-1	15	TGCAGTGCTAGAATATTTAGCCCCTATGTGGAAAAACTGTTTTTT	CSARIFSPYVEKLFF
-	TRBJ2-1	few	TRBV15	13	TGTGCCACCAGCAGCCTCACTTACAATGAGCAGTTCTTC	CATSSLTYNEQFF